The clone carrying this TCR beta chain has a handful of counts. This record belongs to a study of cytomegalovirus exposure and HLA in healthy donors. Both 60 Vbeta primers and 13 Jbeta primers went into the PCR. Data came from immunoSEQ multiplex PCR; TCRdb stores just in-frame clones and leaves some out. The sample has 100,000 to 150,000 clones, about 10% seen once; the top ten hold approximately 4.5%. V was clipped by 3 bases and J by 0 bases; unmatched bases: 9. CDR3 length equals 18 residues. Per germline, CDR1 MDHEN and CDR2 SYDVKM. This clonotype was obtained from a woman under 30 in good health and CMV-seropositive. The chain carries TRBV28 and TRBJ2-3; 10 bases map to TRBD2. The sequencing input was PBMCs. CDR3 nucleotide sequence: TGTGCCAGCAGTTTTGCGTGGCTAGCGGGAGTTAGCACAGATACGCAGTATTTT. Its protein product is CASSFAWLAGVSTDTQYF.